This TCR beta chain derives from a study of blood T cells in healthy people across ages. Note on this clonotype: The antigen is unknown. The junction differs from germline at one of its ends, possibly a read error.

PCR was performed a second time for roughly 7 to 11 cycles using a sample-barcoded 5' primer and a J-beta primer mix. TCRdb processed the 5' RACE reads anew with MiXCR; each CDR3 protein has one entry. The table shows approximately 810,000 distinct CDR3 sequences, with around 30% occurring only once. The study, taken as a whole, reports: Versus aged donors, long-lived donors had higher diversity and more naive CD4+ cells. No one knew whether donors had CMV, which possibly confounded expanded clonotype changes.

Each sample yielded at least 5.5 micrograms of PBMC total RNA. The CDR3 covers 13 residues. Germline V lookup: CDR1 LGHDT, CDR2 YNNKEL (reference sequence). The sequence was collected from a woman over 75 in good health. The sample taken for sequencing was blood. The chain combines TRBV3-1 with TRBJ1-2; D is uncertain. The CDR3 nucleotides are TGTGCCAGCGGCCAATCCCCATGTTTCGGCTACACCTTC. Protein sequence: CASGQSPCFGYTF.